The 29 T cell receptor beta chains listed next were all sequenced from one sample in a study of T cell responses to AZD1222 COVID-19 vaccine. TCRdb keeps only in-frame clones here, not all; method: immunoSEQ multiplex PCR. The profile shows 150,000 to 200,000 clones, 90% of them singletons. The sequencing used peripheral blood, collected on day 0 of AZD1222 vaccination. These receptors all stem from an adult in good health.

This chain joins TRBV6-2 or TRBV6-3 and TRBJ1-1, with 8 bases aligning to TRBD1. The J segment lost 3 bases and the V segment lost 5 bases, leaving 5 bases of the junction unmatched. This CDR3 comprises 14 residues. The germline gives CDR1 MNHEY, CDR2 SVGEGT. CDR3 region: CASSARTGYTEAFF. The CDR3 DNA follows: TGTGCCAGCAGTGCCCGGACAGGGTACACTGAAGCTTTCTTT.

V and J are TRBV3-1 (or the pseudogene TRBV3-2) and TRBJ1-6; TRBD1 might be the D (5 bases). CDR1 and CDR2 from the germline V gene are LGHDT and YNNKEL (reference sequence). This CDR3 has 18 residues. The V end lost 1 base, the J end lost 0 bases, and 13 bases lay between the germline ends. The CDR3 region is CASSQGTGGSSYNSPLHF. The DNA of the CDR3 is TGTGCCAGCAGCCAAGGGACGGGGGGGAGCTCCTATAATTCACCCCTCCACTTT.

V gene TRBV11-3 combines with J gene TRBJ1-1, with a weak D call TRBD1 (6 bases). Deletions cut 3 bases from V and 1 base from J, with 9 bases between. This CDR3 has 14 residues. Germline values: CDR1 SGHNT, CDR2 YENEEA. CDR3 sequence (DNA): TGTGCCAGCAGCTTGGGGACACAGAACACTGAAGCTTTCTTT. Its translation: CASSLGTQNTEAFF.

This rearrangement joins TRBV18 to TRBJ2-7; the D is unclear. The CDR3 totals 14 residues. V was pared by 3 bases and J by 2 bases, with 11 bases between. Germline CDR1 and CDR2: KGHSH and LQKENI. The CDR3 sequence: CASSPLRVTYEQYF. The DNA for the CDR3 is TGTGCCAGCTCACCCCTCCGGGTTACCTACGAGCAGTACTTC.

The chain is built from TRBV4-3 and TRBJ2-7; D gene uncertain. Germline V CDR1 and CDR2: LGHNA, YSLEER. V was shortened by 0 bases and J by 6 bases, with 18 bases between the two germline ends. The CDR3 loop spans 16 amino acids. CDR3 protein: CASSQDLSGLLGEQYF. CDR3 DNA sequence: TGCGCCAGCAGCCAAGATTTATCCGGTTTGTTGGGCGAGCAGTACTTC.

This chain uses TRBV3-1 (or the pseudogene TRBV3-2) with TRBJ1-2, with no clear D. V was clipped by 3 bases and J by 5 bases, with 7 bases between them. This CDR3 has 12 residues. Germline V CDR1 and CDR2: LGHDT, YNNKEL (reference sequence). Written as DNA, the CDR3 is TGTGCCAGCAGCCACAGCTTTTATGGCTACACCTTC. Protein: CASSHSFYGYTF.

This CDR3 is CASSPPGYTEAFF. The CDR3 region has the DNA TGTGCCAGCAGCCCCCCAGGGTACACTGAAGCTTTCTTT. V is TRBV7-9 and J is TRBJ1-1; D is possibly TRBD1 (5 bases). V shed 5 bases and J shed 3 bases, with 10 bases lying between them. This CDR3 spans 13 amino acids. CDR1 and CDR2 (germline): SEHNR, FQNEAQ (reference sequence).

The chain carries TRBV29-1 and TRBJ1-1; D is unresolved. Trimming took 3 bases from V and 4 from J, leaving 6 bases between them. The CDR3 totals 11 residues. Germline CDR1 and CDR2: SQVTM and ANQGSEA. CDR3 protein: CSVEWSTEAFF. DNA for the CDR3: TGCAGCGTTGAGTGGAGCACTGAAGCTTTCTTT.

This clone was counted between two and nine times. The CDR3 here is CASSLDIYYEQYF. The CDR3 DNA reads as TGTGCCAGCAGTTTGGACATCTACTACGAGCAGTACTTC. The chain recombines TRBV28 with TRBJ2-7, with D maybe TRBD1 (5 bases). Trimming took off 3 bases at V and 3 bases at J, with 9 bases between the two ends. CDR3 size: 13 residues. Germline CDR1 MDHEN, CDR2 SYDVKM.

The rearrangement joins TRBV5-8 to TRBJ2-3; D unclear. Trimming pared 0 bases from V and 6 bases from J, leaving 11 bases between. Germline V lookup: CDR1 SGHTS, CDR2 YDEGEE. The CDR3 runs 14 residues. CDR3 residues: CASSLGSKTDTQYF. In DNA form, the CDR3 reads TGTGCCAGCAGCTTGGGGTCCAAGACGGATACGCAGTATTTT.

This clone appeared once. The chain uses TRBV6-1 and TRBJ1-3; weak D call: TRBD1 (5 bases). V was clipped by 3 bases and J by 3 bases, with 9 bases between them. Germline V gene data show CDR1 as MNHNS and CDR2 as SASEGT. The CDR3 extends over 14 amino acids. The CDR3 DNA reads TGTGCCAGCAGTGACGGGACTCTTGGAAACACCATATATTTT. Protein: CASSDGTLGNTIYF.

This sequence joins TRBV5-6 and TRBJ2-7, with D uncertain. This CDR3 region has 13 residues. Trimming pared 0 bases from V and 2 bases from J, leaving 6 bases between. From germline, CDR1 is SGHDT and CDR2 YYEEEE. As DNA, the CDR3 is TGTGCCAGCAGCTTGGCCGGAACCTACGAGCAGTACTTC. Translated: CASSLAGTYEQYF.

This clone was observed a few times. V is TRBV7-9 and J is TRBJ2-7; tentative D call: TRBD2 (6 bases). Between the trimmed V and J ends, which lost 5 bases and 5 bases, there was a span of 13 bases. The CDR3 contains 13 residues. Per the germline V gene, CDR1 is SEHNR and CDR2 is FQNEAQ (reference sequence). The CDR3 DNA follows: TGTGCCAGCAGCCCCCCGTGGAGGGACGAGCAGTACTTC. It yields the protein CASSPPWRDEQYF.

This clone was seen only a few times. This chain connects TRBV3-1 (or the pseudogene TRBV3-2) to TRBJ2-5, with 9 bases identical to TRBD2. CDR1 is LGHDT, CDR2 YNNKEL, per germline (reference sequence). V lost 4 bases and J lost 2; bases outside the gene matches: 8. The CDR3 sequence is 16 residues long. CDR3 sequence reads: CASSPWGGGAQETQYF. The CDR3 DNA reads as TGTGCCAGCAGCCCCTGGGGCGGGGGGGCTCAAGAGACCCAGTACTTC.

The chain combines TRBV4-1 with TRBJ1-1; D ambiguous. The germline gives CDR1 MGHRA, CDR2 YSYEKL. V lost 3 bases and J 4 bases, leaving 9 bases between the germline ends. CDR3 length: 13 amino acids. The CDR3 spells CASSQAAGTEAFF. The CDR3, as DNA: TGCGCCAGCAGCCAGGCAGCGGGCACTGAAGCTTTCTTT.

This CDR3 is CASSLRPETQYF. The CDR3 nucleotides read TGTGCCAGCAGTCTCCGTCCGGAGACCCAGTACTTC. The V call is TRBV12-3 or TRBV12-4, the J call TRBJ2-5; D is ambiguous. CDR3 length: 12 amino acids. V lost 5 bases and J 5 bases, leaving 9 bases between the germline ends.

The chain uses TRBV19 and TRBJ1-2, with a tentative D call TRBD1 (5 bases). The germline V gene encodes CDR1 LNHDA and CDR2 SQIVND (reference sequence). V lost 8 bases and J lost 4, with 11 bases in between. The CDR3 length is 12 residues. The CDR3 DNA reads TGTGCCAGTCAAGAGGGACTCTATGGCTACACCTTC. It specifies CASQEGLYGYTF.

The rearrangement links TRBV5-1 to TRBJ2-7, with D possibly matching TRBD2 (6 bases). Germline CDR1 is SGHRS and CDR2 is YFSETQ. V was cut by 5 bases and J by 2 bases, with 17 bases left in between. This CDR3 spans 15 amino acids. CDR3 residues: CASRYTEGYPYEQYF. For the CDR3, the DNA is TGCGCCAGCAGGTACACGGAGGGCTACCCCTACGAGCAGTACTTC.

This chain uses TRBV5-6 with TRBJ1-4; the D is unclear. Germline V gene data show CDR1 as SGHDT and CDR2 as YYEEEE. The CDR3 consists of 12 residues. V was pared by 0 bases and J by 8 bases, with 5 bases between. The CDR3 bases are TGTGCCAGCAGCTTGGGGAGGGAAAAACTGTTTTTT. Translating it yields CASSLGREKLFF.

The J gene is TRBJ2-5, the V gene TRBV7-3; no clear D. Germline V gene data show CDR1 as SGHTA and CDR2 as FQGTGA. Between the trimmed V and J ends, which lost 6 bases and 8 bases, there was a span of 16 bases. This CDR3 region has 13 residues. The CDR3 sequence is CASSFDRFETQYF. DNA of the CDR3: TGTGCCAGCAGTTTCGATAGATTCGAAACCCAGTACTTC.

This rearrangement joins TRBV6-5 to TRBJ1-2; perhaps TRBD1 as D (6 bases). Germline CDR1 MNHEY, CDR2 SVGAGI. V was shortened by 5 bases and J by 1 base, with 8 bases between the two germline ends. The CDR3 extends over 13 amino acids. The CDR3 sequence: CASSRGGNYGYTF. The CDR3, as DNA: TGTGCCAGCAGTAGAGGGGGTAACTATGGCTACACCTTC.

As concerns this clone: The same CDR3 arises from other DNA sequences in this sample as well. The chain has TRBV2 and TRBJ1-1, with a weak D call TRBD1 (6 bases). The germline V and J ends were trimmed by 0 bases and 5 bases, with 10 bases remaining between them. Germline values: CDR1 SNHLY, CDR2 FYNNEI. This CDR3 has 14 amino acids. Written as DNA, the CDR3 is TGTGCCAGCAGTGAAGCGCGAGGGGGAACTGAAGCTTTCTTT. Protein sequence: CASSEARGGTEAFF.

The gene calls are TRBV5-8 and TRBJ1-5; D is uncertain. This CDR3 has 15 residues. Germline V gene lookup returns CDR1 SGHTS and CDR2 YDEGEE. Trimming stripped 1 base from V and 0 bases from J, with 8 bases between. Written as DNA, the CDR3 is TGTGCCAGCAGCTTGAGGCGACTTAGCAATCAGCCCCAGCATTTT. It encodes CASSLRRLSNQPQHF. Supplemented by reference TRBV5-8 and TRBJ1-5, the full variable domain reads EAGVTQSPTHLIKTRGQQATLRCSPISGHTSVYWYQQALGLGLQFLLWYDEGEERNRGNFPPRFSGRQFPNYSSELNVNALELEDSALYLCASSLRRLSNQPQHFGDGTRLSIL.

V usage is TRBV19 and J usage is TRBJ1-1; TRBD1 agrees at 8 bases. This CDR3 has 12 residues. V trimming: 10 bases; J trimming: 3 bases; junction bases outside the gene matches: 4. Germline V CDR1 and CDR2: LNHDA, SQIVND (reference sequence). In DNA form, the CDR3 reads TGTGCCACCAGGGGGCGTGACACTGAAGCTTTCTTT. This sequence encodes CATRGRDTEAFF.

This chain uses TRBV11-1 with TRBJ1-2; D unclear. V gave up 5 bases and J gave up 6 bases, with 4 bases separating them. The CDR3 is made up of 10 amino acids. Germline CDR1 SGHAT, CDR2 FQDESV (reference sequence). This CDR3 is CASSQHGYTF. CDR3 in DNA: TGTGCCAGCAGCCAACATGGCTACACCTTC.

On this clone: This CDR3 is also generated by other DNA sequences in the sample. This CDR3 reads CASRGGLGQPQHF. The CDR3 DNA follows: TGTGCCAGCAGGGGGGGCTTAGGTCAGCCCCAGCATTTT. The V and J genes are TRBV7-2 and TRBJ1-5; TRBD1 might be the D (6 bases). V lost 6 bases and J lost 6, with 12 bases in between. Germline CDR1 SGHTA, CDR2 FQGNSA. The CDR3 has 13 amino acids.

This clone has a single count. The CDR3 reads CASSQGGKTGELFF. The CDR3 DNA reads as TGTGCCAGCAGCCAAGGGGGAAAAACCGGGGAGCTGTTTTTT. The chain employs TRBV4-2 and TRBJ2-2, with D unresolved. Trimming shortened V by 1 base and J by 5 bases, and 8 bases separated the two germline ends. Germline-derived CDR1 and CDR2 are LGHNA and YNFKEQ. The CDR3 covers 14 residues.

This clone has only a few counts. This rearrangement joins TRBV5-1 to TRBJ1-2, with 7 bases that match TRBD1. J gave up 7 bases and V 1 base, and 10 bases lay outside the gene matches. This CDR3 contains 15 residues. Germline CDR1 SGHRS, CDR2 YFSETQ. The CDR3 region has the DNA TGCGCCAGCAGCTTGACCTCTGACAGGGCTACTGGCTACACCTTC. As protein: CASSLTSDRATGYTF. The complete variable domain, with remaining parts taken from reference TRBV5-1 and TRBJ1-2, reads KAGVTQTPRYLIKTRGQQVTLSCSPISGHRSVSWYQQTPGQGLQFLFEYFSETQRNKGNFPGRFSGRQFSNSRSEMNVSTLELGDSALYLCASSLTSDRATGYTFGSGTRLTVV.

The chain uses TRBV29-1 and TRBJ2-7, with 10 bases that match TRBD1. The CDR3 is 13 amino acids. From germline, CDR1 is SQVTM and CDR2 ANQGSEA. The trim removed 2 bases at V and 7 bases at J, leaving 5 bases unmatched. CDR3 loop: CSVERTGGYEQYF. As DNA, the CDR3 is TGCAGCGTTGAACGGACAGGGGGGTATGAGCAGTACTTC.